These 20 T cell receptor beta chains share one sample of origin, sequenced in a study of human T cells and chemical hapten exposure. TCRdb ran MiXCR on the 5' RACE reads and lists one entry per CDR3 protein. The sample lists under 150,000 distinct CDR3 sequences, 19% occurring once. It was from unfractionated whole blood that total RNA was extracted. These receptors all come from a human donor in good health.

Written as DNA, the CDR3 is TGTGCCAGCAGCTTAACAGGGGCTAACTATGGCTACACCTTC. Amino acids: CASSLTGANYGYTF. The V and J genes are TRBV7-9 and TRBJ1-2; 7 bases fit TRBD1. This CDR3 has 14 residues. The V segment lost 2 bases and the J segment 0 bases; nucleotides outside the gene matches: 0. The germline V gene has CDR1 SEHNR and CDR2 FQNEAQ (reference sequence).

The rearrangement uses TRBV28 and TRBJ2-7, with 12 bases lining up with TRBD2. In germline, CDR1 is MDHEN, CDR2 SYDVKM. The J segment lost 4 bases and the V segment lost 4 bases, leaving 14 bases of the junction unmatched. The CDR3 runs 18 residues. Written as DNA, the CDR3 is TGTGCCAGCAGTTCGTCACTCCTGGGACTAGCGGGCCCGTACGAGCAGTACTTC. Encoded protein: CASSSSLLGLAGPYEQYF.

A remark on this clonotype: One end of the junction varies from germline; a read error may be responsible. V is TRBV7-7 and J is TRBJ2-5; 10 bases map to TRBD2. Germline CDR1 SSHAT, CDR2 FNYEAQ (reference sequence). The CDR3 sequence is 15 residues long. For the CDR3, the DNA is TGTGCTAGCAGCTTAGTAGGACTAGCGGAAGAGACCCAGTACTTC. Protein sequence: CASSLVGLAEETQYF.

In this sample, this clonotype turned up many times. V and J are TRBV20-1 and TRBJ2-1; 16 nucleotides agree with TRBD2. The CDR3 runs 16 residues. CDR1 and CDR2 from the germline V gene are DFQATT and SNEGSKA (reference sequence). The junction had 5 bases not matched to a gene; V was cut back by 3 bases and J by 6 bases. The CDR3 DNA reads TGCAGTGCTAGCGGGACTAGCGGGAGGGCCGTCAATGAGCAGTTCTTC. Protein product: CSASGTSGRAVNEQFF.

The gene calls are TRBV20-1 and TRBJ1-5; TRBD1 might be the D (6 bases). V lost 6 bases, J lost 0 bases, and 21 bases lay in between. Per the germline V gene, CDR1 is DFQATT and CDR2 is SNEGSKA (reference sequence). This CDR3 comprises 17 residues. CDR3 region: CSAQRAGAKYSNQPQHF. The DNA for the CDR3 is TGCAGTGCCCAGCGGGCAGGGGCGAAGTATAGCAATCAGCCCCAGCATTTT.

This clonotype was observed a single time. The V gene is TRBV3-1, the J gene TRBJ2-2; D gene uncertain. Germline assignment: CDR1 LGHDT and CDR2 YNNKEL (reference sequence). V was shortened by 1 base and J by 3 bases, with 9 bases between the two germline ends. The length of the CDR3 is 15 residues. The CDR3 DNA sequence: TGTGCCAGCAGCCAAGTTGTGAGTTACACCGGGGAGCTGTTTTTT. The encoded protein is CASSQVVSYTGELFF.

This clonotype has more than one count but fewer than ten. This sequence joins TRBV29-1 and TRBJ2-2; maybe TRBD1 (5 bases). CDR3 size: 14 residues. V lost 6 bases to trimming and J lost 7 bases, with 18 bases between them. Per the germline V gene, CDR1 is SQVTM and CDR2 is ANQGSEA. The CDR3 nucleotides are TGCAGCGTGGGTGGGGTCCAGGGCGTCGGGGAGCTGTTTTTT. This gives the protein CSVGGVQGVGELFF.

The CDR3 region is CASSFLRQWGSYNEQFF. CDR3 bases: TGTGCCAGCAGCTTCTTGCGGCAGTGGGGCTCCTACAATGAGCAGTTCTTC. The V gene is TRBV11-2, the J gene TRBJ2-1; D remains unclear. Germline V lookup: CDR1 SGHAT, CDR2 FQNNGV. Trimming removed 3 bases at V and 0 bases at J, with 15 bases between. The CDR3 sequence is 17 residues long.

This clonotype came up a few times. This rearrangement joins TRBV29-1 to TRBJ2-3, with D possibly being TRBD1 (7 bases). The CDR3 runs to 15 residues. CDR1 and CDR2 from the germline V gene are SQVTM and ANQGSEA. V was clipped by 5 bases and J by 4 bases, with 19 bases between them. The DNA of the CDR3 is TGCAGCGTTCGGGGCCATCCCAGGGGGGCAGATACGCAGTATTTT. Protein: CSVRGHPRGADTQYF.

A few counts support this clonotype. The chain combines TRBV28 with TRBJ1-5; 7 nucleotides align to TRBD1. This CDR3 has 15 amino acids. V trimming: 7 bases; J trimming: 7 bases; junction bases outside the gene matches: 13. CDR1 and CDR2 (germline): MDHEN, SYDVKM. CDR3 sequence reads: CASNPLTGRGQPQHF. DNA for the CDR3: TGTGCCAGCAACCCTCTGACAGGGAGAGGGCAGCCCCAGCATTTT.

The genes are TRBV29-1 and TRBJ1-5; 7 bases line up with TRBD1. The CDR3 is made up of 13 amino acids. CDR1 and CDR2 from the germline V gene are SQVTM and ANQGSEA. Trimming removed 4 bases from V and 6 bases from J; junction bases left unmatched: 6. CDR3 in amino acids: CSVGQGVSQPQHF. CDR3 DNA: TGCAGCGTTGGCCAGGGGGTGAGTCAGCCCCAGCATTTT.

In its sample, this clonotype was seen a few times. V usage is TRBV7-2 and J usage is TRBJ2-5; 10 bases map to TRBD2. The V gene's germline CDR1 is SGHTA and CDR2 FQGNSA. With 2 bases clipped from V and 7 bases from J, the junction kept 4 bases outside the gene matches. The CDR3 is made up of 14 amino acids. For the CDR3, the DNA is TGTGCCAGCAGCTTAAGGCCTAGCGGGGGGACCCAGTACTTC. Protein product: CASSLRPSGGTQYF.

DNA for the CDR3: TGTGCCAGCAGCGACCCGACTAGCGGAGACCCCAATGAGCAGTTCTTC. It codes for CASSDPTSGDPNEQFF. The chain uses TRBV9 and TRBJ2-1; 9 nucleotides line up with TRBD2. Looked up from germline, CDR1 is SGDLS and CDR2 is YYNGEE. The CDR3 is 16 residues long. V lost 3 bases and J lost 6; bases outside the gene matches: 10. Using reference TRBV9 and TRBJ2-1 for the parts outside the CDR3, the full variable domain is DSGVTQTPKHLITATGQRVTLRCSPRSGDLSVYWYQQSLDQGLQFLIQYYNGEERAKGNILERFSAQQFPDLHSELNLSSLELGDSALYFCASSDPTSGDPNEQFFGPGTRLTVL.

This clonotype has a handful of counts. The chain has TRBV25-1 and TRBJ1-2; 7 bases line up with TRBD1. The V gene end was trimmed by 5 bases and the J gene end by 7 bases; junction bases not matched to a gene: 10. CDR3 length equals 14 residues. Germline-derived CDR1 and CDR2 are MGHDK and SYGVNS. The CDR3 sequence: CASSPLDRERGYTF. CDR3 nucleotide sequence: TGTGCCAGCAGTCCCCTCGACAGGGAACGTGGCTACACCTTC.

The V call is TRBV19, the J call TRBJ2-3; 8 bases are a match to TRBD2. This CDR3 has 15 amino acids. V trimming: 3 bases; J trimming: 5 bases; junction bases outside the gene matches: 7. Germline assignment: CDR1 LNHDA and CDR2 SQIVND (reference sequence). CDR3 nucleotide sequence: TGTGCCAGTAGTATGGCTAGCGGGTATGGAGATACGCAGTATTTT. Protein product: CASSMASGYGDTQYF.

A few counts support this clonotype. The chain uses TRBV28 and TRBJ2-3; 8 bases fit TRBD2. Unmatched junction bases numbered 12, after V lost 5 bases and J lost 2 bases. CDR1 MDHEN and CDR2 SYDVKM come from the germline V gene. CDR3 length equals 17 residues. The CDR3 spells CASSPRGGRQLTDTQYF. The DNA for the CDR3 is TGTGCCAGCAGTCCCCGGGGGGGGAGGCAACTCACAGATACGCAGTATTTT.

This clonotype was detected a few times. The rearrangement uses TRBV3-1 and TRBJ2-1; TRBD2 agrees at 10 bases. The germline V gene encodes CDR1 LGHDT and CDR2 YNNKEL (reference sequence). The V gene end was trimmed by 3 bases and the J gene end by 4 bases; junction bases not matched to a gene: 9. CDR3 size: 17 residues. The CDR3 protein is CASSQHRGAGGYNEQFF. The CDR3 nucleotides are TGTGCCAGCAGCCAGCACAGGGGAGCGGGAGGGTACAATGAGCAGTTCTTC.

This clonotype has just a few counts. The chain carries TRBV28 and TRBJ1-2, with 10 bases lining up with TRBD1. V lost 5 bases, J lost 7 bases, and 7 bases stayed unmatched. The germline CDR1 and CDR2 sequences are MDHEN and SYDVKM. This CDR3 is built from 14 residues. The CDR3 DNA sequence: TGTGCCAGCAGTCCTACCGGGACAGGGGTTGGCTACACCTTC. This sequence encodes CASSPTGTGVGYTF.

This clonotype was counted a few times. The rearrangement joins TRBV2 to TRBJ1-1; D not certain. CDR3 length equals 11 residues. Germline CDR1 SNHLY, CDR2 FYNNEI. Between the trimmed V and J ends, which lost 5 bases and 7 bases, there was a span of 8 bases. CDR3 residues: CASSREVEAFF. DNA of the CDR3: TGTGCCAGCAGTCGGGAAGTTGAAGCTTTCTTT.

J is TRBJ2-1 and V is TRBV12-3 or TRBV12-4; a possible D gene is TRBD2 (5 bases). Trimming removed 2 bases from V and 10 bases from J, with 12 bases in between. The CDR3 runs to 13 residues. DNA for the CDR3: TGTGCCAGCAGTTTATTGGATCGGGGAGAGCAGTTCTTC. Amino acid sequence: CASSLLDRGEQFF.